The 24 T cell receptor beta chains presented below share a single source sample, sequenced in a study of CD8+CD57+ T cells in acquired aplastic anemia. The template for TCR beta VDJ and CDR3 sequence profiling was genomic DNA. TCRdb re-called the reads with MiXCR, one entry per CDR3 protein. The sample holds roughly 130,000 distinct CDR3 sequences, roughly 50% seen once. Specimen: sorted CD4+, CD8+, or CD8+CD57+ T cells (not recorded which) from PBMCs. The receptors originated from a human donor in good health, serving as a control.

The CDR3 DNA is TGTGCCAGCAGTGAAGCGGTCAGCCAAGATACGCAGTATTTT. As protein: CASSEAVSQDTQYF. V gene TRBV2 combines with J gene TRBJ2-3; D call uncertain. In germline, CDR1 is SNHLY, CDR2 FYNNEI. The CDR3 contains 14 residues. The V end was cut by 0 bases, the J end by 5 bases, with 9 bases between.

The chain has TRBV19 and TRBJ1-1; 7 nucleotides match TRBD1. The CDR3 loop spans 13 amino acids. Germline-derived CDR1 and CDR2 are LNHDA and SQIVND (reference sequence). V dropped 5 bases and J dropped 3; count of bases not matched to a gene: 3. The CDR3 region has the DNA TGTGCCAGTAGTCCGGGACAGTACACTGAAGCTTTCTTT. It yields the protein CASSPGQYTEAFF.

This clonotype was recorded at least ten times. The CDR3 loop reads CASSLGSSGGMTQYF. CDR3 nucleotide sequence: TGCGCCAGCAGCTTGGGGAGTAGCGGGGGGATGACCCAGTACTTC. The chain carries TRBV5-1 and TRBJ2-5, with TRBD2 matching over 10 bases. Trimming cost V 0 bases and J 7 bases; bases outside gene matches: 6. The V gene's germline CDR1 is SGHRS and CDR2 YFSETQ. CDR3 size: 15 residues. The entire variable domain, with the rest obtained from reference TRBV5-1 and TRBJ2-5, is as follows: KAGVTQTPRYLIKTRGQQVTLSCSPISGHRSVSWYQQTPGQGLQFLFEYFSETQRNKGNFPGRFSGRQFSNSRSEMNVSTLELGDSALYLCASSLGSSGGMTQYFGPGTRLLVL.

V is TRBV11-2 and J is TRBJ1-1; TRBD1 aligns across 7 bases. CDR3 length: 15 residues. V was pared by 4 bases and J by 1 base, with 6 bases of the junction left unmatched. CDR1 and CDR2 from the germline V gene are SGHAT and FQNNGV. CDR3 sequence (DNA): TGTGCCAGCAGCTGGGTGACAGGGCCGAACACTGAAGCTTTCTTT. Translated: CASSWVTGPNTEAFF.

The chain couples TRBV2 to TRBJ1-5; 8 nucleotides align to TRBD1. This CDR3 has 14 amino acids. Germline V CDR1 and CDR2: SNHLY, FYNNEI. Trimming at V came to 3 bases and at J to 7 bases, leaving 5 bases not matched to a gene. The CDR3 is CASSEDRARQPQHF. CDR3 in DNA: TGTGCCAGCAGTGAGGACAGGGCACGCCAGCCCCAGCATTTT.

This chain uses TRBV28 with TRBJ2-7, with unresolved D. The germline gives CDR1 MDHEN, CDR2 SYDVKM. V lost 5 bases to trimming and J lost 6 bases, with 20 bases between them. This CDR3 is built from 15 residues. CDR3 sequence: CASSENSLVLSEQYF. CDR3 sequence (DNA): TGTGCCAGCAGTGAGAACAGTTTGGTACTCTCCGAGCAGTACTTC.

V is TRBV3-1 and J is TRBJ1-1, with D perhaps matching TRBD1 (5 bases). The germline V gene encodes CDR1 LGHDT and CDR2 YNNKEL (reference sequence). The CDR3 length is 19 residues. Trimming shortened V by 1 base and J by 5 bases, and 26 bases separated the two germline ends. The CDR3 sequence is CASSQGSRARGVGRTEAFF. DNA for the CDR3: TGTGCCAGCAGCCAAGGCTCGAGGGCCCGAGGGGTCGGTAGAACTGAAGCTTTCTTT.

The CDR3 DNA sequence: TGTGCCAGCAGCGACACAGGGGGCGGGTTCGATGGCTACACCTTC. Translating it yields CASSDTGGGFDGYTF. J is TRBJ1-2 and V is TRBV7-9, with 9 bases aligning to TRBD1. There are 15 residues in the CDR3. J was trimmed by 6 bases and V by 5 bases; bases with no gene match: 10. CDR1 is SEHNR and CDR2 is FQNEAQ in the germline V gene (reference sequence).

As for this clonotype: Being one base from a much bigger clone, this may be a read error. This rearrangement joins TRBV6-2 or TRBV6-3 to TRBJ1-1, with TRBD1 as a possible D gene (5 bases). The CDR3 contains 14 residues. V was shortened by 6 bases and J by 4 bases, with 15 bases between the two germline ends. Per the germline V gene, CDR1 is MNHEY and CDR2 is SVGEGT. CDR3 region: CASRQSRDATEAFF. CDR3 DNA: TGTGCCAGCAGACAGAGCAGGGACGCCACTGAAGCTTTCTTT.

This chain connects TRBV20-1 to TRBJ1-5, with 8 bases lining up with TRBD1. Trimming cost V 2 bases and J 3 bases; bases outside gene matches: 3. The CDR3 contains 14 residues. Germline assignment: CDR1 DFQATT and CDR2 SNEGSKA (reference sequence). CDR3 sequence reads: CSARMGQVNQPQHF. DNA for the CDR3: TGCAGTGCTAGAATGGGACAGGTCAATCAGCCCCAGCATTTT.

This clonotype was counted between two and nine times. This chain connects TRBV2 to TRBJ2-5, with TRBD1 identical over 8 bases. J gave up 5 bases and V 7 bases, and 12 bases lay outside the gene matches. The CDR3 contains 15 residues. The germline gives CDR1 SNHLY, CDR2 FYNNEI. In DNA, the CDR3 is TGTGCCAGCAACTACGGACAGGGAGCGGTGGAGACCCAGTACTTC. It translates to CASNYGQGAVETQYF.

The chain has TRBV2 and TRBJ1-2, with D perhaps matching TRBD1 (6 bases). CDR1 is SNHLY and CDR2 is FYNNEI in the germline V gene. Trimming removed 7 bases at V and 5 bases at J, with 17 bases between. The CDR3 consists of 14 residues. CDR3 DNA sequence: TGTGCCAGCATGAGGACAGCTTTTAATTATGGCTACACCTTC. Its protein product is CASMRTAFNYGYTF.

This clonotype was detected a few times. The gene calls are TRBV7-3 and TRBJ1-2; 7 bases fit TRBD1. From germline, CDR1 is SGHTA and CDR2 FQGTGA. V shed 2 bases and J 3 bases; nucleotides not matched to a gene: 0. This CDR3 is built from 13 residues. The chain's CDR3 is CASSLDRDYGYTF. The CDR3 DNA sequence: TGTGCCAGCAGCTTAGACAGGGACTATGGCTACACCTTC.

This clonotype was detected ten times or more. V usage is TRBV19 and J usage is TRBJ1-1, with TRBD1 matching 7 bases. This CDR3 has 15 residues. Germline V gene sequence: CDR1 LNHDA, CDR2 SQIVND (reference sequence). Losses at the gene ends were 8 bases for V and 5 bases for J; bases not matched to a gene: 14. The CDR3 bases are TGTGCCAGTTACCCCGAAGGGGGCGGTCGGACTGAAGCTTTCTTT. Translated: CASYPEGGGRTEAFF.

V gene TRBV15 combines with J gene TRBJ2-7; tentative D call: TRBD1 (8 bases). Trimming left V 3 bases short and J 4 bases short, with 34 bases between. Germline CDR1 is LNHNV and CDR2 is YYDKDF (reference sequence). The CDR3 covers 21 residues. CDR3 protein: CATSRNFNPSSSGTGEYEQYF. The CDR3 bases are TGTGCCACCAGCAGGAATTTTAATCCCAGCTCCAGCGGGACAGGAGAGTACGAGCAGTACTTC.

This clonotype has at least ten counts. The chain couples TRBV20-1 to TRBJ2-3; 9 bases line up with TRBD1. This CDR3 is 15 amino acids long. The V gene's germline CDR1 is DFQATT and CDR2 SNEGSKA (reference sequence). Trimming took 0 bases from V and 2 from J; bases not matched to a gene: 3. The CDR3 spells CSARDGDRDTDTQYF. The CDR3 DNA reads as TGCAGTGCTAGAGACGGGGACAGGGACACAGATACGCAGTATTTT.

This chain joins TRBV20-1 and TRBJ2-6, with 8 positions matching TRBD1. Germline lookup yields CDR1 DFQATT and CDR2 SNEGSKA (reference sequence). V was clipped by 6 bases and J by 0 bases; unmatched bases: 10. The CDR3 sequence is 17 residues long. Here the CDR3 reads CSAPSGTGSSGANVLTF. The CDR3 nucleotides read TGCAGTGCCCCTTCCGGGACAGGAAGCTCTGGGGCCAACGTCCTGACTTTC.

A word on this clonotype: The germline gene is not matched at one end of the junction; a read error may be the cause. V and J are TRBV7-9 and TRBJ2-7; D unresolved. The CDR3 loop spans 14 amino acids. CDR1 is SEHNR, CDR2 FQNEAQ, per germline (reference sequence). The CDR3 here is CASSLDGFSCEQYF. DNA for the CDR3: TGTGCCAGCAGCTTGGACGGGTTCTCCTGCGAGCAGTACTTC.

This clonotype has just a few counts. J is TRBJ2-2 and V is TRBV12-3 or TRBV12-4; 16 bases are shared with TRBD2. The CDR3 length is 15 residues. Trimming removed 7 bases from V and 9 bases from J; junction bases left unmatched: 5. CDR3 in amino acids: CASTGTSGGARELFF. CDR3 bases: TGTGCCAGCACTGGGACTAGCGGGGGGGCCCGGGAGCTGTTTTTT.

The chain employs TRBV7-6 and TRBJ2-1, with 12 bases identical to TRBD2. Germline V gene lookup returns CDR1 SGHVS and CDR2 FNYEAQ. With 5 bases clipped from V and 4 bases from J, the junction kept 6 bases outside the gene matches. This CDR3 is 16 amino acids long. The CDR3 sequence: CASSIPTSGGYNEQFF. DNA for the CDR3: TGTGCCAGCAGCATACCAACTAGCGGGGGGTACAATGAGCAGTTCTTC.

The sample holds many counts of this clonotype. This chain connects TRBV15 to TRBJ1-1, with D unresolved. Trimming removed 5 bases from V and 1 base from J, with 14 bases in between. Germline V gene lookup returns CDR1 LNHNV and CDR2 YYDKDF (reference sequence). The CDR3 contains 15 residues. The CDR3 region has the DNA TGTGCCACCAGCGGTACGGATTTAGAGAACACTGAAGCTTTCTTT. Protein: CATSGTDLENTEAFF.

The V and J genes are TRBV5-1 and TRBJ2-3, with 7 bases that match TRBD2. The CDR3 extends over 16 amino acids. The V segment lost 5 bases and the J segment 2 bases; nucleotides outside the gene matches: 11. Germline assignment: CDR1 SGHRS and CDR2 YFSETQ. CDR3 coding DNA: TGCGCCAGCAGAAGGACCGGCGGGGGATCCACAGATACGCAGTATTTT. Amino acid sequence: CASRRTGGGSTDTQYF.

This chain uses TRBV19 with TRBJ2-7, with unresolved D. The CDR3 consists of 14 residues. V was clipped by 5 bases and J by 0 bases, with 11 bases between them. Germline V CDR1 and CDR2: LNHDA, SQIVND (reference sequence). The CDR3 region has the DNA TGTGCCAGTAGTCTGCGCCAACGCTCCTACGAGCAGTACTTC. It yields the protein CASSLRQRSYEQYF.

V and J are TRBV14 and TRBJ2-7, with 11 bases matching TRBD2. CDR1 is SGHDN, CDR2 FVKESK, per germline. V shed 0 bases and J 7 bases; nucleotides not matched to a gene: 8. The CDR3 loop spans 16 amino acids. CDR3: CASSQEGGLAALEQYF. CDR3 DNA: TGTGCCAGCAGCCAAGAGGGGGGACTAGCGGCTTTGGAGCAGTACTTC. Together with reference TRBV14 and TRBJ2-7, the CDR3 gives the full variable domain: EAGVTQFPSHSVIEKGQTVTLRCDPISGHDNLYWYRRVMGKEIKFLLHFVKESKQDESGMPNNRFLAERTGGTYSTLKVQPAELEDSGVYFCASSQEGGLAALEQYFGPGTRLTVT.